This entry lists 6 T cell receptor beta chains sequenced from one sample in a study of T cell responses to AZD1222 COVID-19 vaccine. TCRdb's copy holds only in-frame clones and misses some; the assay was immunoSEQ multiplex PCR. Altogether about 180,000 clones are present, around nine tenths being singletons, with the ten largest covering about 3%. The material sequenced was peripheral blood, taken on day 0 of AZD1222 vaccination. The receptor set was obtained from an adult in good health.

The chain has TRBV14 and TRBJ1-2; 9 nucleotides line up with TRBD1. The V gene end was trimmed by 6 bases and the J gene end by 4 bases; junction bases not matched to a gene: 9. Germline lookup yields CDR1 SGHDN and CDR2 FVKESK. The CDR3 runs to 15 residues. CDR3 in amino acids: CASRPATGGFYGYTF. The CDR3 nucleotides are TGTGCCAGCAGACCCGCGACAGGGGGGTTCTATGGCTACACCTTC.

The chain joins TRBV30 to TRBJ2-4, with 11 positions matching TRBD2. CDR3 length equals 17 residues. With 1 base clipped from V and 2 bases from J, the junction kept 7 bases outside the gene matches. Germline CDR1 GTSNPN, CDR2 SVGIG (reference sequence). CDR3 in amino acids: CAWSGLLAGGTKNIQYF. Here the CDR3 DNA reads TGTGCCTGGAGTGGGCTTCTAGCGGGAGGAACCAAAAACATTCAGTACTTC.

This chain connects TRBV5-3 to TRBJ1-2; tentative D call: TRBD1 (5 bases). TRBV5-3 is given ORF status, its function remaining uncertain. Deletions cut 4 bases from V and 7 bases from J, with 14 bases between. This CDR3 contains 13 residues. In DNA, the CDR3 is TGTGCCAGAAGCCGCTGGGGGGAGGGTGGCTACACCTTC. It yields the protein CARSRWGEGGYTF.

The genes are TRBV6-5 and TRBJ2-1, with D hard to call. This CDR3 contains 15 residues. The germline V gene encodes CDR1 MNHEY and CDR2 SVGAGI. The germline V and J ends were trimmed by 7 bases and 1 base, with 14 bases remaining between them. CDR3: CASTPRTVSYNEQFF. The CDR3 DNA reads TGTGCCAGCACCCCGAGGACGGTTTCCTACAATGAGCAGTTCTTC.

CDR3 region: CASSHINEQFF. The CDR3 coding sequence is TGTGCCAGCAGCCATATAAATGAGCAGTTCTTC. The chain employs TRBV14 and TRBJ2-1, with D unresolved. Trimming cost V 3 bases and J 7 bases, with 4 bases left between them. Germline loops: CDR1 SGHDN, CDR2 FVKESK. The CDR3 contains 11 residues.

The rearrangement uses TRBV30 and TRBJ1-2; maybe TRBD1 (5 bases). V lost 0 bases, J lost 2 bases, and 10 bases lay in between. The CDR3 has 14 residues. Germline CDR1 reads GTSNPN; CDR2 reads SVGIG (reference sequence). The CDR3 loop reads CAWSVAGGNYGYTF. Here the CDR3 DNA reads TGTGCCTGGAGTGTAGCGGGGGGGAACTATGGCTACACCTTC.